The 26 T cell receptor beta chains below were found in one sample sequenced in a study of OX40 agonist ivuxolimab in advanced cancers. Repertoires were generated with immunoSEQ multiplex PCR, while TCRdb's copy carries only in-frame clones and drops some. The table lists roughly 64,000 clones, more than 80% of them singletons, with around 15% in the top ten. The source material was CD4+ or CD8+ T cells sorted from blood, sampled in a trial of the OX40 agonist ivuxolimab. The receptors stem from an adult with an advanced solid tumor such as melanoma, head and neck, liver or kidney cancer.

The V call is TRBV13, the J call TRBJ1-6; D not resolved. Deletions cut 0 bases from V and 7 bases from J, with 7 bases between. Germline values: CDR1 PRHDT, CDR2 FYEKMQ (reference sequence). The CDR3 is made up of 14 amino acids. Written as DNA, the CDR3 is TGTGCCAGCAGCTTAGGGGCAGCAAATTCACCCCTCCACTTT. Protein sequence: CASSLGAANSPLHF. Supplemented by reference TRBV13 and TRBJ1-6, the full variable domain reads AAGVIQSPRHLIKEKRETATLKCYPIPRHDTVYWYQQGPGQDPQFLISFYEKMQSDKGSIPDRFSAQQFSDYHSELNMSSLELGDSALYFCASSLGAANSPLHFGNGTRLTVT.

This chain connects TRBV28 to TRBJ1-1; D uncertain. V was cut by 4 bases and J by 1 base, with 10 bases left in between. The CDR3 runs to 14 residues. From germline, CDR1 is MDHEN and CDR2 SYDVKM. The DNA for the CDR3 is TGTGCCAGCAGTTGGGGAGGCGGGAACACTGAAGCTTTCTTT. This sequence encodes CASSWGGGNTEAFF.

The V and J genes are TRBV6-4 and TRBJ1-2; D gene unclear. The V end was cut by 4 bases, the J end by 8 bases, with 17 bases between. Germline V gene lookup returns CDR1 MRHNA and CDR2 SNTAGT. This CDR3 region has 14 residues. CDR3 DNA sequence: TGTGCCAGCAGTGTCACAGAGACCCGAGGGGGCTACACCTTC. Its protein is CASSVTETRGGYTF.

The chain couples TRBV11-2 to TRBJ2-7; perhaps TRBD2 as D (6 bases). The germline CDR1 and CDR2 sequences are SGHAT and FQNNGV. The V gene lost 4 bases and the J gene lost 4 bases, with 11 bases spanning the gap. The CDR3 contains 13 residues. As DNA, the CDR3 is TGTGCCAGCAGCTATGGGGGGAGGTACGAGCAGTACTTC. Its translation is CASSYGGRYEQYF.

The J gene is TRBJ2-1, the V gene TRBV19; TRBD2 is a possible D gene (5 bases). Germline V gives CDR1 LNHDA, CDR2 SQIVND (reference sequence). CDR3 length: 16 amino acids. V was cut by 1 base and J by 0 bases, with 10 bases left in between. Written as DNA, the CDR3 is TGTGCCAGTAGTATAGTATCGGGGAGCTCCTACAATGAGCAGTTCTTC. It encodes CASSIVSGSSYNEQFF.

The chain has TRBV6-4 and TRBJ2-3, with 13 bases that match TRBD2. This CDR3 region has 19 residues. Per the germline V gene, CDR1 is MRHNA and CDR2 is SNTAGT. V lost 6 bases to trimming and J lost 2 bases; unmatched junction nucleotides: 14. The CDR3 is CASSPAETSGGTSTDTQYF. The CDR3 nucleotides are TGTGCCAGCAGCCCTGCAGAGACTAGCGGGGGGACCTCCACAGATACGCAGTATTTT.

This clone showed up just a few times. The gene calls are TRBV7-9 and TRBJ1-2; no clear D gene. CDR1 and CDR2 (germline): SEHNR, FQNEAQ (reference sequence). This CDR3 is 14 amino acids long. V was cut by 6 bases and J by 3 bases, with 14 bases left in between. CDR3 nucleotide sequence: TGTGCCAGCAGAGCCCCAGGTTTCGACTATGGCTACACCTTC. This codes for CASRAPGFDYGYTF. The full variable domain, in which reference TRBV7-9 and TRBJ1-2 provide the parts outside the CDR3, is DTGVSQNPRHKITKRGQNVTFRCDPISEHNRLYWYRQTLGQGPEFLTYFQNEAQLEKSRLLSDRFSAERPKGSFSTLEIQRTEQGDSAMYLCASRAPGFDYGYTFGSGTRLTVV.

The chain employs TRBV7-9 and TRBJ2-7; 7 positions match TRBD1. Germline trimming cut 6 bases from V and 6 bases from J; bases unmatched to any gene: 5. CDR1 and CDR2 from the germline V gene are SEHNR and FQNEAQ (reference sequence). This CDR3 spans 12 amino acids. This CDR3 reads CASRRNRGEQYF. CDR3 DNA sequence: TGTGCCAGCAGGAGAAACAGGGGCGAGCAGTACTTC.

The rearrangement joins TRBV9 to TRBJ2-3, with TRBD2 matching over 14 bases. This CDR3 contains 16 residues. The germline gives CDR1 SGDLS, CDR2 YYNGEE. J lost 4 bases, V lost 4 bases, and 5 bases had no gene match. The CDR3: CASSPRLAGGPDTQYF. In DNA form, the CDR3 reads TGTGCCAGCAGCCCGAGACTAGCGGGGGGGCCAGATACGCAGTATTTT.

The CDR3 coding sequence is TGTGCCAGCAGCTTAGTGGCGGGGGGTAACACAGATACGCAGTATTTT. This sequence encodes CASSLVAGGNTDTQYF. The V and J genes are TRBV7-6 and TRBJ2-3; 8 nucleotides match TRBD2. Germline values: CDR1 SGHVS, CDR2 FNYEAQ. This CDR3 is built from 16 residues. The V gene end was trimmed by 1 base and the J gene end by 2 bases; junction bases not matched to a gene: 5.

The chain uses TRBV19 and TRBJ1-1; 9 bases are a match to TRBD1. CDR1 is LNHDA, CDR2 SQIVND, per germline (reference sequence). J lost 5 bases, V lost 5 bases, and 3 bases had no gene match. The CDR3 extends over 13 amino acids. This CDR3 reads CASSDRGLTEAFF. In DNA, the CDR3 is TGTGCCAGTAGTGACAGGGGGTTGACTGAAGCTTTCTTT.

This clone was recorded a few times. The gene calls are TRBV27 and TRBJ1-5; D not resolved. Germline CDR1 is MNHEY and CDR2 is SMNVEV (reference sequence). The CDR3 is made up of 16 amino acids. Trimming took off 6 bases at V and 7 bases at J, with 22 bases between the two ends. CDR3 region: CASSRETPAVEQPQHF. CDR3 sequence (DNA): TGTGCCAGCAGCCGCGAGACACCAGCCGTGGAGCAGCCCCAGCATTTT.

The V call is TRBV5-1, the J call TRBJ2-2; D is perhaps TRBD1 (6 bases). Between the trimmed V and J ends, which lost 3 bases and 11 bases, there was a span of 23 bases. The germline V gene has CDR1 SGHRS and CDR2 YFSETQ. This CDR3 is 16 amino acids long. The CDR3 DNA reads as TGCGCCAGCAGCTCCGGCTCGGACAGCAACTTTTTCGAGCTGTTTTTT. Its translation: CASSSGSDSNFFELFF.

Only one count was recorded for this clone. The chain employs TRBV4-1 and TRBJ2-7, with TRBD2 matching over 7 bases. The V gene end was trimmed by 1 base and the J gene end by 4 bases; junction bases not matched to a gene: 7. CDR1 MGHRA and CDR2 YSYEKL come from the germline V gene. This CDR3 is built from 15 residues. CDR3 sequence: CASSQVGGGLYEQYF. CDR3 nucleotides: TGCGCCAGCAGCCAAGTCGGGGGAGGGCTTTACGAGCAGTACTTC.

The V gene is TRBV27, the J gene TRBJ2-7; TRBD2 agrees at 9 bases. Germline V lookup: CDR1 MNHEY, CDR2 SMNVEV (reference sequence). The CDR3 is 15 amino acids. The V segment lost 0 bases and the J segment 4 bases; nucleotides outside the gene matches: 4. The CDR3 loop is CASSLSAAGGYEQYF. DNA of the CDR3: TGTGCCAGCAGTTTATCCGCGGCGGGAGGGTACGAGCAGTACTTC.

CDR3 in amino acids: CASTQTQGAGQPQHF. The CDR3 nucleotides read TGTGCCAGCACCCAGACCCAGGGTGCAGGCCAGCCCCAGCATTTT. The chain is built from TRBV7-8 and TRBJ1-5, with D perhaps TRBD1 (5 bases). The CDR3 spans 15 residues. Deletions cut 7 bases from V and 7 bases from J, with 20 bases between. Germline V gene lookup returns CDR1 SGHVS and CDR2 FQNEAQ.

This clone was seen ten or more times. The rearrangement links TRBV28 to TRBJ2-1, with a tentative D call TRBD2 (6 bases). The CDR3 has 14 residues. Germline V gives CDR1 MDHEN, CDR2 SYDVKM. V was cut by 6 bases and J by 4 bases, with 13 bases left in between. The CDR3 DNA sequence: TGTGCCAGCAGACGGGAGCTTGGGTACAATGAGCAGTTCTTC. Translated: CASRRELGYNEQFF.

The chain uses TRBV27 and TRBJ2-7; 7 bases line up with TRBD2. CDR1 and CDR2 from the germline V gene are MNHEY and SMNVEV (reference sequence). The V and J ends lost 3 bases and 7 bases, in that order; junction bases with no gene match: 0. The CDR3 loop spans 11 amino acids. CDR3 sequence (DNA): TGTGCCAGCAGTTTCGGGAGGGAGCAGTACTTC. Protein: CASSFGREQYF.

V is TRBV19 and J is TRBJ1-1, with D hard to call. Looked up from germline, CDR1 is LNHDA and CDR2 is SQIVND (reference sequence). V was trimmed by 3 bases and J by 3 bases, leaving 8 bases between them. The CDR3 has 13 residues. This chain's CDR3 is CASSISPDTEAFF. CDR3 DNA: TGTGCCAGTAGTATTTCCCCCGACACTGAAGCTTTCTTT.

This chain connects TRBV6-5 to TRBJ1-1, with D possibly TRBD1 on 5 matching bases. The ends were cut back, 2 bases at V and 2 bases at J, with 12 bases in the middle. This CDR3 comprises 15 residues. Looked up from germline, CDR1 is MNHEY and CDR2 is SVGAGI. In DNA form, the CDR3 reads TGTGCCAGCAGTTACGGGACCGGGGGTAACACTGAAGCTTTCTTT. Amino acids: CASSYGTGGNTEAFF.

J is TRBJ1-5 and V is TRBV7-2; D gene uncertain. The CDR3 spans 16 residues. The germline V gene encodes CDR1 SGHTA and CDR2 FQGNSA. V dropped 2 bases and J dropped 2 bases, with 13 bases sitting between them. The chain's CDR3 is CASSLYSHLGNQPQHF. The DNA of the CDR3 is TGTGCCAGCAGCTTATATAGTCACCTGGGCAATCAGCCCCAGCATTTT.

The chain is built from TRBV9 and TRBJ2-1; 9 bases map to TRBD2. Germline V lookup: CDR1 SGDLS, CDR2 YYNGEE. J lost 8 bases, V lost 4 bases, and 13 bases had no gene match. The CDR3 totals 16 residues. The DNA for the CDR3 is TGTGCCAGCAGCCCGGACCCTAGCGGGGCAGGTCATGAGCAGTTCTTC. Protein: CASSPDPSGAGHEQFF.

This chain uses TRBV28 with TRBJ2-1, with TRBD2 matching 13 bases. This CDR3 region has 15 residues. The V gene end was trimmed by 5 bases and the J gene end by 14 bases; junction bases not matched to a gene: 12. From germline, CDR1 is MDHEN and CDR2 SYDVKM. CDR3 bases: TGTGCCAGCAGTAAAGGACTAGCGGGAGTCGGTTTGGAGTTCTTC. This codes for CASSKGLAGVGLEFF.

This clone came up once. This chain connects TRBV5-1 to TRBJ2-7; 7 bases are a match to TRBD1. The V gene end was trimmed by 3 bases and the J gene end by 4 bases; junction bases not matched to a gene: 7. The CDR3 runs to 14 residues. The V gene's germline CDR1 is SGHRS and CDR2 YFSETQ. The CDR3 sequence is CASSSYRGPYEQYF. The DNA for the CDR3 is TGCGCCAGCAGCTCTTACAGGGGACCTTACGAGCAGTACTTC. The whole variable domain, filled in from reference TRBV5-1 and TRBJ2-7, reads KAGVTQTPRYLIKTRGQQVTLSCSPISGHRSVSWYQQTPGQGLQFLFEYFSETQRNKGNFPGRFSGRQFSNSRSEMNVSTLELGDSALYLCASSSYRGPYEQYFGPGTRLTVT.

The CDR3 loop reads CASSSRQGALDTQYF. CDR3 bases: TGTGCCAGCAGTTCGCGACAGGGGGCGTTGGATACGCAGTATTTT. This chain links TRBV27 with TRBJ2-3, with 10 bases lining up with TRBD1. The junction had 7 bases not matched to a gene; V was cut back by 4 bases and J by 6 bases. CDR1 and CDR2 from the germline V gene are MNHEY and SMNVEV (reference sequence). The CDR3 totals 15 residues.

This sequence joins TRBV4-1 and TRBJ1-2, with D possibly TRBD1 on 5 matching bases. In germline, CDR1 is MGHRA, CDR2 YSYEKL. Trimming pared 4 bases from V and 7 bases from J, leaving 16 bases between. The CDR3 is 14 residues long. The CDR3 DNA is TGCGCCAGCAGCCCAAGGACACCTTTGGGTGGCTACACCTTC. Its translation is CASSPRTPLGGYTF.